Sequencing of this TCR beta chain was carried out in a study of molecular identifiers for immune sequencing clone quantification. Study-wide findings and caveats: Beyond 20 RNA copies, clones held over 98% of effector molecules, compared with under 1% in naive cells.

Concerning this clonotype itself: The antigen remains unidentified.

One entry per CDR3 protein results from TCRdb running MiXCR on the PCR reads. The sample records around 460,000 distinct CDR3 sequences, 20% to 25% being singletons. Trimming took 6 bases from V and 3 from J, leaving 13 bases between them. The germline V gene encodes CDR1 MNHEY and CDR2 SMNVEV (reference sequence). This CDR3 has 14 amino acids. Every naive CD8 library was made from between about 20,000 and 1,000,000 sorted cells with 10%, 30% or 50% RNA. The chain recombines TRBV27 with TRBJ2-3; D is possibly TRBD1 (5 bases). This sequence originates from a human donor in good health. Some libraries in this study had Jurkat cell RNA spiked in. The source material was naive CD8+ T cells from blood, with Jurkat cell RNA spiked in. Stated subset: FACS-sorted CD8+CD4-CCR7+CD45RA+ naive T cells. The CDR3 DNA sequence: TGTGCCAGCAGCTCCACAGGTTTAACAGATACGCAGTATTTT. This encodes CASSSTGLTDTQYF.